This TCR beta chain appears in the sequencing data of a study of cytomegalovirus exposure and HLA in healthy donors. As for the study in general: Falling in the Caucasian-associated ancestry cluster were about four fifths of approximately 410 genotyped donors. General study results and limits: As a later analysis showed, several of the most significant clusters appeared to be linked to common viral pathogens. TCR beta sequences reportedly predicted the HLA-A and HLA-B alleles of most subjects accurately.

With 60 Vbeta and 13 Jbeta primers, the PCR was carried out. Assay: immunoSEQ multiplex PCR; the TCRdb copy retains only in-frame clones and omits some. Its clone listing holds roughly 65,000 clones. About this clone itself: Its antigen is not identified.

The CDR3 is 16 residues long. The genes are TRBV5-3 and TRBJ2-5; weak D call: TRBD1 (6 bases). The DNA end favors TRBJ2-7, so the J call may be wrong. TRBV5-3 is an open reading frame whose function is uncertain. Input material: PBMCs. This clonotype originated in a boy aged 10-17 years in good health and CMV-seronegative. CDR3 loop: CARSLGHPYRAYEQYF. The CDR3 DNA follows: TGTGCCAGAAGCTTGGGTCATCCCTACAGGGCCTACGAGCAGTACTTC.